This T cell receptor (beta chain) was sequenced in a study of shared clonotypes between healthy human individuals. The germline CDR1 and CDR2 sequences are GTSNPN and SVGIG (reference sequence). The CDR3 is 13 residues long. Between the trimmed V and J ends, which lost 5 bases and 0 bases, there was a span of 11 bases. Method: immunoSEQ multiplex PCR; TCRdb's copy keeps in-frame clones and lacks some. Of under 2,500,000 clones listed, approximately 94% are singletons. In the case of this clone: Different DNA sequences within this sample yield the same CDR3.

The chain carries TRBV30 and TRBJ2-7; the D gene is possibly TRBD1 (6 bases). This receptor was obtained from a man between 18 and 29 years old in good health. Sequencing was carried out using naive CD4+ T cells sorted from blood. Indicated subset: CD45RA+ positively selected. CDR3 sequence reads: CAWGTGTSYEQYF. Here the CDR3 DNA reads TGTGCCTGGGGTACAGGGACCTCCTACGAGCAGTACTTC.